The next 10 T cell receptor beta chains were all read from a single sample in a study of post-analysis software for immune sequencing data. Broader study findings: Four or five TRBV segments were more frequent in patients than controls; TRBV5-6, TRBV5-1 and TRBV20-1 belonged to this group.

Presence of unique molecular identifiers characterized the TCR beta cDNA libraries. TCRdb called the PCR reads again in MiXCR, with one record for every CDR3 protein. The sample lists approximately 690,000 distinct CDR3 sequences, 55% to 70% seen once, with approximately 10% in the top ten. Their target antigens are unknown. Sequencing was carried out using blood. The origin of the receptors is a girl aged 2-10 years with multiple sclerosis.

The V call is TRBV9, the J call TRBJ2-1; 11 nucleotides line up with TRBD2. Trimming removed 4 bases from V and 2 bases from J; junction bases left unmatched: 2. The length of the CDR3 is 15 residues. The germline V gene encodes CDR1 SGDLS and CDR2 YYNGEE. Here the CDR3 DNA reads TGTGCCAGCAGCACTAGCGGGAGCCCCTACAATGAGCAGTTCTTC. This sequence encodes CASSTSGSPYNEQFF.

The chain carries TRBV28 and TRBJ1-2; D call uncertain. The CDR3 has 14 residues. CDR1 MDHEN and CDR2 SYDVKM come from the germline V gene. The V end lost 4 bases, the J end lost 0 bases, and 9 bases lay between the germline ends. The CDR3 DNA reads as TGTGCCAGCAGTTCGGGGATATCTAACTATGGCTACACCTTC. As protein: CASSSGISNYGYTF.

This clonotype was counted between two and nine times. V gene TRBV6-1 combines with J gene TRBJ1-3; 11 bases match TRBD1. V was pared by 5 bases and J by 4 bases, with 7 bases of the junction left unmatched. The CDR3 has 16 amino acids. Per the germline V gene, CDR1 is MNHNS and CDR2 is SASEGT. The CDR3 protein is CASSPQDRGLGNTIYF. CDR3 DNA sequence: TGTGCCAGCAGTCCCCAGGACAGGGGGCTAGGAAACACCATATATTTT.

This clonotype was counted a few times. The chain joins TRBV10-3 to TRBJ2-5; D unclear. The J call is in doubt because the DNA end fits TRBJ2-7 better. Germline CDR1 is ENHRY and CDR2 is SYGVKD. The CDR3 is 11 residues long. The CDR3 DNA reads TGTGCCATCAGTCAAACCTACGAGCAGTACTTC. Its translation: CAISQTYEQYF.

The CDR3 region has the DNA TGTGCCACCACCCGGACAGGGGAAGGCGGCAATCAGCCCCAGCATTTT. It is translated as CATTRTGEGGNQPQHF. The chain combines TRBV15 with TRBJ1-5; 9 positions match TRBD1. With 7 bases clipped from V and 2 bases from J, the junction kept 9 bases outside the gene matches. CDR1 and CDR2 from the germline V gene are LNHNV and YYDKDF (reference sequence). The CDR3 contains 16 residues.

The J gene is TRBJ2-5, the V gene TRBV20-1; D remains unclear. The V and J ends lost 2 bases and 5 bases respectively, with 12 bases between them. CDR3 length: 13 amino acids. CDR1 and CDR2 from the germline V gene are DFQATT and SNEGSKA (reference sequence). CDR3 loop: CSARSTATETQYF. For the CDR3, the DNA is TGCAGTGCTAGATCGACTGCGACGGAGACCCAGTACTTC.

CDR3 in DNA: TGTGCCAGCAGCCCCTATAACAGGGAAGACTATGGCTACACCTTC. As protein: CASSPYNREDYGYTF. V usage is TRBV3-1 and J usage is TRBJ1-2; possible D gene TRBD1, 6 bases. This CDR3 spans 15 amino acids. Trimming shortened V by 4 bases and J by 3 bases, and 15 bases separated the two germline ends. Germline lookup yields CDR1 LGHDT and CDR2 YNNKEL (reference sequence).

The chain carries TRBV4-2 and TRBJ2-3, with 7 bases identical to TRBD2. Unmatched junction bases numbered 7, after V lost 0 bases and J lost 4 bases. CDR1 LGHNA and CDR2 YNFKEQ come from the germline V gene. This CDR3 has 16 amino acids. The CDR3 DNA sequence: TGTGCCAGCAGCCAAGAAATTGGAAGCGGGGCAGATACGCAGTATTTT. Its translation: CASSQEIGSGADTQYF.

CDR3 amino acids: CASSLGGTINEQFF. The CDR3 DNA is TGCGCCAGCAGCTTGGGTGGGACTATCAATGAGCAGTTCTTC. The rearrangement uses TRBV5-1 and TRBJ2-1; 7 bases line up with TRBD2. Trimming cost V 0 bases and J 6 bases; bases outside gene matches: 3. CDR1 and CDR2 (germline): SGHRS, YFSETQ. The CDR3 length is 14 residues.

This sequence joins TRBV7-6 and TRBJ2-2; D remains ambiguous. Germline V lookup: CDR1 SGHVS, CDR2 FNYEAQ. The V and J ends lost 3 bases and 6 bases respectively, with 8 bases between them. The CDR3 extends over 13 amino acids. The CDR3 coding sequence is TGTGCCAGCAGCTTCCTAAGGTCCGGGGAGCTGTTTTTT. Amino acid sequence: CASSFLRSGELFF.